Listed here is a single T cell receptor (beta chain). CDR3 length equals 14 residues. CDR1 and CDR2 from the germline V gene are SNHLY and FYNNEI. J lost 8 bases, V lost 8 bases, and 12 bases had no gene match. The entry originates in a study of cytomegalovirus exposure and HLA in healthy donors. PCR involved 60 Vbeta and 13 Jbeta primers. Profiling relied on immunoSEQ multiplex PCR, and the TCRdb table lists in-frame clones only, not all of them. The table shows some 180,000 clones, with roughly a tenth occurring only once. This receptor was identified in a young woman in good health and CMV-seropositive. Material for sequencing was PBMCs. The chain joins TRBV2 to TRBJ2-1; 7 bases are a match to TRBD1. The CDR3 DNA sequence: TGTGCCAGCGCTGTTACGACAGGGCAAGATGAGCAGTTCTTC. Its protein is CASAVTTGQDEQFF.